The present TCR beta chain was sequenced within a study of CXCR3-negative and CXCR3-positive naive CD8 T cells. Details on this clonotype: Its specificity is not known.

Study findings and constraints: Naive cells positive for CXCR3 carried more hydrophobic TRB CDR3s than CXCR3-negative ones. Diversity proved comparably high across both naive subsets and much lower in memory CD8+ cells.

Libraries of TRB cDNA were made by 5' RACE and carried UMIs. TCRdb re-called the 5' RACE reads and gives one entry per CDR3 protein, without DNA. The sample has some 120,000 distinct CDR3 sequences; the top ten hold approximately 0.54%. Naive CD8+ T cells showed a CD45RO-CCR7+CD27+CD95- phenotype. The CDR3 runs to 16 residues. The germline CDR1 and CDR2 sequences are MDHEN and SYDVKM. Sequencing used naive CXCR3+ CD8+ T cells from blood. Subset described: CD45RO-CCR7+CD27+CD95- naive CD8+ T cells expressing CXCR3 (TNR3+). The TCR comes from a human donor in good health. Some clones in this sample may be carry-over from other donors' samples. The chain recombines TRBV28 with TRBJ2-7. The CDR3 loop reads CASSLFGVSVRYEQYF.